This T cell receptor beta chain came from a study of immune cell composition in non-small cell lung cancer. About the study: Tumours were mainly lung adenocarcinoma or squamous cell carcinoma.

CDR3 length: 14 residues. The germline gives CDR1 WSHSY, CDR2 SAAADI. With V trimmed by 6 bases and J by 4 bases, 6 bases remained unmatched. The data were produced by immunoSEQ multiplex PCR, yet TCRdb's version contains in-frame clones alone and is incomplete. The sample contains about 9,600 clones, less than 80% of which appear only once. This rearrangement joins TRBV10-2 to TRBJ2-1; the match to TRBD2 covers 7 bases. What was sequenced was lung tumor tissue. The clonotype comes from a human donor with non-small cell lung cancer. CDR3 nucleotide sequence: TGCGCCAGCAGGCCTAGCGGACCTTACAATGAGCAGTTCTTC. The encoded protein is CASRPSGPYNEQFF.